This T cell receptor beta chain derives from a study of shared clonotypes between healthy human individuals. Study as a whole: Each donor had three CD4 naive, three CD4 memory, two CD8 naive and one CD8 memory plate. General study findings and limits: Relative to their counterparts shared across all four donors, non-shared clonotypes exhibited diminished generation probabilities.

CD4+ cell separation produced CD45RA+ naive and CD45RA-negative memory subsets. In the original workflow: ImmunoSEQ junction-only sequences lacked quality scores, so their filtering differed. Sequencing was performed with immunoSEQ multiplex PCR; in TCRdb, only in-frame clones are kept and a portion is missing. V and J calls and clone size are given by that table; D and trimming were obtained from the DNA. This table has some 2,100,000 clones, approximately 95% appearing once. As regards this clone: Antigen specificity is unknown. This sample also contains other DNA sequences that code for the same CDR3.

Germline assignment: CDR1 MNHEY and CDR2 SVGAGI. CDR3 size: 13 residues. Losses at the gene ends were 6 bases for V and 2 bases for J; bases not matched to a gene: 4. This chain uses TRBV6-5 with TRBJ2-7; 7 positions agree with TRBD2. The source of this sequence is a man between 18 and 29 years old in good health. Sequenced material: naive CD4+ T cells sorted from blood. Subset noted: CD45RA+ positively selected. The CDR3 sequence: CASRRGLAYEQYF. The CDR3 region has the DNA TGTGCCAGCAGGCGGGGGTTAGCCTACGAGCAGTACTTC.